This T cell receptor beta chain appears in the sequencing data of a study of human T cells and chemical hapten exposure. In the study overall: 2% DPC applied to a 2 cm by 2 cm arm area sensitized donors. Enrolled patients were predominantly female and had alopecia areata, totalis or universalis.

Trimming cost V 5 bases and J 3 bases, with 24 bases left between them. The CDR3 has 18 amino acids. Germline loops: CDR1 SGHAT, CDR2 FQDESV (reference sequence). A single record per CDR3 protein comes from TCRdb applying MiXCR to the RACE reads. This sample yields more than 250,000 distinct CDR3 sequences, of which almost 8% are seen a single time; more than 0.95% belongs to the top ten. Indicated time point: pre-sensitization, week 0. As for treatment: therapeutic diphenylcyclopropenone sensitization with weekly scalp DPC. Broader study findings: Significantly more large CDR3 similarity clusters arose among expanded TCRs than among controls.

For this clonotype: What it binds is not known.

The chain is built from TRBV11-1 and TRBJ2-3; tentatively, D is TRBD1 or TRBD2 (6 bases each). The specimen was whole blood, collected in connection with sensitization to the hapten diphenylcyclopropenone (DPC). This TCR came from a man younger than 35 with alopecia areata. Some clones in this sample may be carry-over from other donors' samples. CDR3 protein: CASSEGGFRGRPTDTQYF. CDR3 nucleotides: TGTGCCAGCAGCGAGGGCGGTTTCCGGGGGCGTCCGACAGATACGCAGTATTTT.